This T cell receptor beta chain is from a study of cytomegalovirus exposure and HLA in healthy donors. CDR3 length: 15 residues. CDR1 and CDR2 (germline): SGHVS, FNYEAQ. Losses at the gene ends were 5 bases for V and 4 bases for J; bases not matched to a gene: 7. The PCR ran on 60 Vbeta and 13 Jbeta primers. Sequencing used immunoSEQ multiplex PCR; TCRdb keeps in-frame clones, though not all of them. In the table there are approximately 200,000 clones, 70% to 80% of which are singletons. Comment on this clone: The antigen is unknown.

General study results and limits: It was assumed in the presence/absence analyses that sequencing depth was roughly uniform across donors.

This sequence joins TRBV7-6 and TRBJ2-2, with 7 bases identical to TRBD2. Sequencing input: PBMCs. This sequence originates from a woman in her thirties in good health and CMV-seropositive. The CDR3 coding sequence is TGTGCCAGCAGCGGCGGGACTATTATCACCGGGGAGCTGTTTTTT. Its protein product is CASSGGTIITGELFF.